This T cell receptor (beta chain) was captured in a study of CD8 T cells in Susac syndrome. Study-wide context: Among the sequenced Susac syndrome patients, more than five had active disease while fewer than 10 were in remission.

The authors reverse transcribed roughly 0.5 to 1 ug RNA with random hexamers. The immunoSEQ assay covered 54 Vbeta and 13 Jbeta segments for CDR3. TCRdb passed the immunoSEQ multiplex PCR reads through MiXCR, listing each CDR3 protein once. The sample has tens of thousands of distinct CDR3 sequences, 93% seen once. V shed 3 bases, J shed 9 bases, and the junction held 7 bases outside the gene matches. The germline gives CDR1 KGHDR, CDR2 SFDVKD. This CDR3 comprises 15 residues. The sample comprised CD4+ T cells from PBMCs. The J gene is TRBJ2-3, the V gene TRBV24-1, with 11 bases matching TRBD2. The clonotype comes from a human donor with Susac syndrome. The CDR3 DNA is TGTGCCACCAGTGATGTAGCGGGGGGGCCAAGGACGCAGTATTTT. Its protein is CATSDVAGGPRTQYF.